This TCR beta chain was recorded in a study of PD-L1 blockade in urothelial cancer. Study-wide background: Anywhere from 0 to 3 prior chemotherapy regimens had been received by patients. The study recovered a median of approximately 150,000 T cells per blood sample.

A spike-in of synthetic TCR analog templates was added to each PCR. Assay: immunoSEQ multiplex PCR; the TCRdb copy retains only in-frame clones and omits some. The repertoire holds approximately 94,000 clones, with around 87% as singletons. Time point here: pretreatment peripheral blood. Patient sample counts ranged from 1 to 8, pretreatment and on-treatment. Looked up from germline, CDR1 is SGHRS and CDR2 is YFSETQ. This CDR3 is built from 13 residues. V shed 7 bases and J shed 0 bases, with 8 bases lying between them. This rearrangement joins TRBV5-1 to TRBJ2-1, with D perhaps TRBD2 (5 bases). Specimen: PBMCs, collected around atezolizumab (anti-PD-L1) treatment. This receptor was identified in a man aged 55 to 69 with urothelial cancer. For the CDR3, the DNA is TGCGCCAGCGGGCTAGCCTCCTACAATGAGCAGTTCTTC. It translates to CASGLASYNEQFF. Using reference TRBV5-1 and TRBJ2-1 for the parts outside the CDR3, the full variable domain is KAGVTQTPRYLIKTRGQQVTLSCSPISGHRSVSWYQQTPGQGLQFLFEYFSETQRNKGNFPGRFSGRQFSNSRSEMNVSTLELGDSALYLCASGLASYNEQFFGPGTRLTVL.